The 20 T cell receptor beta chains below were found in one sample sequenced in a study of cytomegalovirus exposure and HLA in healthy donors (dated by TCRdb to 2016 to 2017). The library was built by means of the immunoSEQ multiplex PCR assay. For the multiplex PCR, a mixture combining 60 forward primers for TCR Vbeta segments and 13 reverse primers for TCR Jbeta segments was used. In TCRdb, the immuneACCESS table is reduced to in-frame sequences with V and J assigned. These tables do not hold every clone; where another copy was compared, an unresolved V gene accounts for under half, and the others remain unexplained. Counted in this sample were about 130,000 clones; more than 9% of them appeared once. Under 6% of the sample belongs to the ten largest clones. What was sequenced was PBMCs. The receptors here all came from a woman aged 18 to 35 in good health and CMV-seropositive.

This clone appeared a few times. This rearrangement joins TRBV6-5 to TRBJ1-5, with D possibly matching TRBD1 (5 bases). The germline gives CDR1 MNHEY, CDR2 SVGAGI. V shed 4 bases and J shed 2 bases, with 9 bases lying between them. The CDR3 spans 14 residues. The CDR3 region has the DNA TGTGCCAGCAGTTCCAGGGAGGGCAATCAGCCCCAGCATTTT. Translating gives CASSSREGNQPQHF.

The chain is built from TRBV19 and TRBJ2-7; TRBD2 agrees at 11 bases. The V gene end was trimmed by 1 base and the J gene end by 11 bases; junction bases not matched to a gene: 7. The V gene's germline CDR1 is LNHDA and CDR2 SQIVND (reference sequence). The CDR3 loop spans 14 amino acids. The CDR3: CASSIGALAGAKYF. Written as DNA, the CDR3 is TGTGCCAGTAGTATAGGGGCACTAGCGGGAGCAAAGTACTTC.

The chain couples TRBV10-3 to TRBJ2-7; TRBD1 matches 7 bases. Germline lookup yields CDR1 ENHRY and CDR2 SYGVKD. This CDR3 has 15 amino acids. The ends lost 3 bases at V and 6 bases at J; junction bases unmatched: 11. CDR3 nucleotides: TGTGCCATCAGTGATAGGGGGCTATCCCCCTTCGAGCAGTACTTC. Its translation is CAISDRGLSPFEQYF.

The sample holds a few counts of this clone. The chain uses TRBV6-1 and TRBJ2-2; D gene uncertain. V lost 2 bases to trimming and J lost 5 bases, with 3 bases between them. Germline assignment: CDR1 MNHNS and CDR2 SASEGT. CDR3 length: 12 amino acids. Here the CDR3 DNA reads TGTGCCAGCAGTGAATTAACCGGGGAGCTGTTTTTT. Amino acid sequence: CASSELTGELFF.

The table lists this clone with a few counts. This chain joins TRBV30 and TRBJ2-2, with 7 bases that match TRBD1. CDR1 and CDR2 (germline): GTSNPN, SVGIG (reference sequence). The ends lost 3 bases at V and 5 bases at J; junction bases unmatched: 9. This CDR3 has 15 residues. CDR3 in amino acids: CAWRPGDRLTGELFF. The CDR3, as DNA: TGTGCCTGGAGGCCAGGGGACAGATTAACCGGGGAGCTGTTTTTT.

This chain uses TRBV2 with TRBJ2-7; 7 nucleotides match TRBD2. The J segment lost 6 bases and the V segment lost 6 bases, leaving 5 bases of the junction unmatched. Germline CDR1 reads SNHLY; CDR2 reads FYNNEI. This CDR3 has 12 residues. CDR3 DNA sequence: TGTGCCAGCAGCATGGGGGGGGGCGAGCAGTACTTC. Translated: CASSMGGGEQYF.

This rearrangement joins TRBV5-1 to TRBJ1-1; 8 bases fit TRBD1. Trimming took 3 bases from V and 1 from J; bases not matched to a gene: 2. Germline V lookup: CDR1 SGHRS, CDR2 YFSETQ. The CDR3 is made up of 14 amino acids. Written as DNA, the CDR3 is TGCGCCAGCAGCTCCCAGGGGGCGAACACTGAAGCTTTCTTT. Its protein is CASSSQGANTEAFF.

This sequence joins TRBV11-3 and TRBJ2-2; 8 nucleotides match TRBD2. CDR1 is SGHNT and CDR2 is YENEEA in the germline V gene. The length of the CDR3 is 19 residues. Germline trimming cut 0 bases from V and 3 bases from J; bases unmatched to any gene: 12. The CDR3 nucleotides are TGTGCCAGCAGCTTAGATAATTCCCCGGGAGGGGTCGACACCGGGGAGCTGTTTTTT. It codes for CASSLDNSPGGVDTGELFF.

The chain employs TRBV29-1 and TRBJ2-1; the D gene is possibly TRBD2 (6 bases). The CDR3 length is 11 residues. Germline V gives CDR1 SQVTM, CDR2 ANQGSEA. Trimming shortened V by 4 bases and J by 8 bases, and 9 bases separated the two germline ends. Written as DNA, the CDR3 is TGCAGCGTTGGGAGGGTTGATGAGCAGTTCTTC. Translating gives CSVGRVDEQFF.

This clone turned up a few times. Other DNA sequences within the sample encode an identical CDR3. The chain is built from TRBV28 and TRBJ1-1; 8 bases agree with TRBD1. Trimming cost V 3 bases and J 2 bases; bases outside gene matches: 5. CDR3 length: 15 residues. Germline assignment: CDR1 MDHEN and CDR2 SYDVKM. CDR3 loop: CASSLGDRGNTEAFF. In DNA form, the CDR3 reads TGTGCCAGCAGTTTGGGAGACAGGGGTAACACTGAAGCTTTCTTT.

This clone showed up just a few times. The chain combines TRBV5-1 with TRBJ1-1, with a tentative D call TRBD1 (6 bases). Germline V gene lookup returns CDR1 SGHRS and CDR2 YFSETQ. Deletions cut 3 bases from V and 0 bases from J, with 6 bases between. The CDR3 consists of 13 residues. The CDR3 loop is CASSWDMNTEAFF. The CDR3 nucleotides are TGCGCCAGCAGCTGGGACATGAACACTGAAGCTTTCTTT.

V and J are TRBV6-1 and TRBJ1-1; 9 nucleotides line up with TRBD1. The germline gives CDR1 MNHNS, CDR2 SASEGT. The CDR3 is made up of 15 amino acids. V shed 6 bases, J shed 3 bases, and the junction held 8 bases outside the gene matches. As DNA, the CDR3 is TGTGCCAGCAGACCCTCACAGGGGGCCTACACTGAAGCTTTCTTT. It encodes CASRPSQGAYTEAFF.

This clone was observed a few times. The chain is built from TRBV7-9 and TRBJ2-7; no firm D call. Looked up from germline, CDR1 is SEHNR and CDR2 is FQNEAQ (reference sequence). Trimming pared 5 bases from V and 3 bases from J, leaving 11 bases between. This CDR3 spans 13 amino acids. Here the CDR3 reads CASSPSSVYEQYF. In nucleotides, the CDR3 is TGTGCCAGCAGCCCATCGAGTGTCTACGAGCAGTACTTC.

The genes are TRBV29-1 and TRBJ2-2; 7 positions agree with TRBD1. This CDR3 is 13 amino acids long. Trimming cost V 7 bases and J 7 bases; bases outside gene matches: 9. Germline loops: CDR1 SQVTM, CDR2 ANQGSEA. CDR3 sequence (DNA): TGCAGCGCCAAACTAGGGACAGACGGGGAGCTGTTTTTT. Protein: CSAKLGTDGELFF.

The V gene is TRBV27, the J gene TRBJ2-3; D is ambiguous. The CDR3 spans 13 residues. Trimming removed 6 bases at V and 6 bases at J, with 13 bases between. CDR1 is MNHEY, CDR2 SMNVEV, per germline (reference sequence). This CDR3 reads CASRNLPMDTQYF. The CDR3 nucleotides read TGTGCCAGCAGGAACTTACCTATGGATACGCAGTATTTT.

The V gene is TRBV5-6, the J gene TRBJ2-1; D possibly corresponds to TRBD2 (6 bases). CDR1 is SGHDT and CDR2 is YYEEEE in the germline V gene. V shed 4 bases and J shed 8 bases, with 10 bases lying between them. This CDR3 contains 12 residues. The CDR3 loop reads CASSLGGYEQFF. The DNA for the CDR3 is TGTGCCAGCAGCCTTGGGGGGTATGAGCAGTTCTTC.

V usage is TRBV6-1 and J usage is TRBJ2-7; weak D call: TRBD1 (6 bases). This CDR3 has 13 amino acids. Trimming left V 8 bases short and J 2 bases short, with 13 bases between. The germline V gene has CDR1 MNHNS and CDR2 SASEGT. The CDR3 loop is CASGRGQPYEQYF. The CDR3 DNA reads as TGTGCCAGCGGAAGAGGACAGCCCTACGAGCAGTACTTC.

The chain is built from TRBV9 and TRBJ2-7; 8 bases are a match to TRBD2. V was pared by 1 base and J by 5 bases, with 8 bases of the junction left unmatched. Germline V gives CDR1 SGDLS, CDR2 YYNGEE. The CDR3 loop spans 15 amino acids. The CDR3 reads CASSVHGRALDEQYF. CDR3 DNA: TGTGCCAGCAGCGTACACGGGAGGGCCTTGGACGAGCAGTACTTC. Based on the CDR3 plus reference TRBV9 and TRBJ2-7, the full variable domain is DSGVTQTPKHLITATGQRVTLRCSPRSGDLSVYWYQQSLDQGLQFLIQYYNGEERAKGNILERFSAQQFPDLHSELNLSSLELGDSALYFCASSVHGRALDEQYFGPGTRLTVT.

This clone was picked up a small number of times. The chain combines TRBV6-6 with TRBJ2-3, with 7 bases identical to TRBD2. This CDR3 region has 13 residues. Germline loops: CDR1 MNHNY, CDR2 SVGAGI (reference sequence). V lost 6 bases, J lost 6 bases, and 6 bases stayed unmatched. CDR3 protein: CASRAGAIDTQYF. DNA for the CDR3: TGTGCCAGCAGGGCGGGAGCGATTGATACGCAGTATTTT.

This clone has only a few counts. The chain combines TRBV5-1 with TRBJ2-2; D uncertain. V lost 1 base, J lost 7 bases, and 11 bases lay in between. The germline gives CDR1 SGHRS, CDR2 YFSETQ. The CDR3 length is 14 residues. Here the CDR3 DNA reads TGCGCCAGCAGCTTGTCGACTGCTATCGGGGAGCTGTTTTTT. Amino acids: CASSLSTAIGELFF. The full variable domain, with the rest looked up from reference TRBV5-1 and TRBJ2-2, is KAGVTQTPRYLIKTRGQQVTLSCSPISGHRSVSWYQQTPGQGLQFLFEYFSETQRNKGNFPGRFSGRQFSNSRSEMNVSTLELGDSALYLCASSLSTAIGELFFGEGSRLTVL.